The present entry profiles one TCR beta chain with its context. Its matching antigen is unknown. These data are taken from a study of identical twins. The CDR3 is 13 residues long. V shed 3 bases, J shed 7 bases, and the junction held 1 base outside the gene matches. In germline, CDR1 is ENHRY, CDR2 SYGVKD. TCRdb reprocessed the 5' RACE reads with MiXCR, giving one entry per CDR3 protein. This sample yields about 530,000 distinct CDR3 sequences, of which roughly 15% are seen a single time; more than 0.4% belongs to the top ten. General study findings and limits: Among out-of-frame alpha sequences shared by twins, low generation probability occurred in excess.

This sample was also put to use in a study of yellow fever vaccine responses in identical twins.

The material sequenced was CD4+ T cells sorted from blood. The sequence was collected from a woman aged 18 to 35 in good health. The chain recombines TRBV10-3 with TRBJ2-1, with 9 bases aligning to TRBD1. CDR3 loop: CAISEGQGNEQFF. The CDR3 bases are TGTGCCATCAGTGAAGGACAGGGGAATGAGCAGTTCTTC.